This entry lists 6 T cell receptor beta chains sequenced from one sample in a study of PD-1 blockade in classical Hodgkin lymphoma. Time point here: cycle 4 day 1 (C4D1), after less than 7 weeks of nivolumab. Brentuximab vedotin exposure varied among the patients, all of whom had relapsed after autologous stem cell transplantation. TCRdb keeps only in-frame clones here, not all; method: immunoSEQ multiplex PCR. The sample gives some 30,000 clones, around 81% of which show up once; 15% to 20% is in the top ten. The sequences come from peripheral blood mononuclear cells (PBMCs), collected before the fourth cycle of nivolumab. The receptors come from a human donor with classical Hodgkin lymphoma.

This chain connects TRBV29-1 to TRBJ1-5; 10 nucleotides line up with TRBD1. The germline CDR1 and CDR2 sequences are SQVTM and ANQGSEA. With V trimmed by 6 bases and J by 4 bases, 9 bases remained unmatched. CDR3 length: 15 residues. Here the CDR3 DNA reads TGCAGCGTAGCCCCCGGGACAGGGGCGAATCAGCCCCAGCATTTT. This encodes CSVAPGTGANQPQHF.

The chain carries TRBV5-1 and TRBJ2-5, with 8 bases lining up with TRBD1. Germline values: CDR1 SGHRS, CDR2 YFSETQ. CDR3 length equals 15 residues. With V trimmed by 0 bases and J by 5 bases, 6 bases remained unmatched. The CDR3 protein is CASSLVGQGPETQYF. Written as DNA, the CDR3 is TGCGCCAGCAGCTTGGTTGGACAGGGCCCCGAGACCCAGTACTTC.

The chain uses TRBV27 and TRBJ1-2; D gene ambiguous. Trimming took off 7 bases at V and 0 bases at J, with 15 bases between the two ends. The CDR3 contains 15 residues. Germline CDR1 reads MNHEY; CDR2 reads SMNVEV (reference sequence). The CDR3 region has the DNA TGTGCCAGCAAACCTCAGGTGACTCCTAACTATGGCTACACCTTC. Translated, it gives CASKPQVTPNYGYTF.

This chain links TRBV9 with TRBJ2-1, with D possibly called TRBD1 or TRBD2 (5 bases each). CDR1 and CDR2 (germline): SGDLS, YYNGEE. CDR3 length equals 13 residues. The germline V and J ends were trimmed by 3 bases and 7 bases, with 11 bases remaining between them. The CDR3 bases are TGTGCCAGCAGCGCCGGGACCTTTAATGAGCAGTTCTTC. Protein: CASSAGTFNEQFF.

This rearrangement joins TRBV2 to TRBJ2-3; 12 nucleotides match TRBD2. The CDR3 totals 16 residues. CDR1 and CDR2 (germline): SNHLY, FYNNEI. J gave up 2 bases and V 5 bases, and 5 bases lay outside the gene matches. The CDR3 loop is CASSLTSGSPTDTQYF. DNA of the CDR3: TGTGCCAGCAGTCTGACTAGCGGGAGCCCCACAGATACGCAGTATTTT. Supplemented by reference TRBV2 and TRBJ2-3, the full variable domain reads EPEVTQTPSHQVTQMGQEVILRCVPISNHLYFYWYRQILGQKVEFLVSFYNNEISEKSEIFDDQFSVERPDGSNFTLKIRSTKLEDSAMYFCASSLTSGSPTDTQYFGPGTRLTVL.

CDR3 amino acids: CASSSQGGNTEAFF. Here the CDR3 DNA reads TGTGCCAGCAGCTCCCAGGGGGGGAACACTGAAGCTTTCTTT. The rearrangement uses TRBV7-9 and TRBJ1-1; 7 bases are shared with TRBD1. In germline, CDR1 is SEHNR, CDR2 FQNEAQ (reference sequence). This CDR3 has 14 amino acids. With 4 bases clipped from V and 1 base from J, the junction kept 3 bases outside the gene matches. The full variable domain, in which reference TRBV7-9 and TRBJ1-1 provide the parts outside the CDR3, is DTGVSQNPRHKITKRGQNVTFRCDPISEHNRLYWYRQTLGQGPEFLTYFQNEAQLEKSRLLSDRFSAERPKGSFSTLEIQRTEQGDSAMYLCASSSQGGNTEAFFGQGTRLTVV.